Shown below are 11 T cell receptor beta chains from a single sample sequenced in a study of lymphopenia after photon versus proton radiotherapy. Repertoires were generated with immunoSEQ multiplex PCR, while TCRdb's copy carries only in-frame clones and drops some. The sample has over 35,000 clones; about 82% are singletons. This specimen was peripheral blood, taken from a patient treated with proton-based radiotherapy. The receptor source for this set is a woman aged 70-85 years with pancreatic cancer. Some clones in this sample may be carry-over from other donors' samples.

V is TRBV6-5 and J is TRBJ2-1; TRBD2 aligns across 7 bases. CDR1 is MNHEY and CDR2 is SVGAGI in the germline V gene. J was trimmed by 4 bases and V by 6 bases; bases with no gene match: 6. The CDR3 extends over 14 amino acids. DNA for the CDR3: TGTGCCAGCAGCAGACGGGAGGCGTACAATGAGCAGTTCTTC. Translating gives CASSRREAYNEQFF.

J is TRBJ2-1 and V is TRBV9; weak D call: TRBD2 (6 bases). CDR1 is SGDLS, CDR2 YYNGEE, per germline. The V and J ends lost 0 bases and 1 base respectively, with 11 bases between them. This CDR3 is built from 16 residues. The CDR3 DNA reads TGTGCCAGCAGCGTAGTGGACGGGGGATCCTACAATGAGCAGTTCTTC. This sequence encodes CASSVVDGGSYNEQFF. Full variable domain (rest looked up from reference TRBV9 and TRBJ2-1): DSGVTQTPKHLITATGQRVTLRCSPRSGDLSVYWYQQSLDQGLQFLIQYYNGEERAKGNILERFSAQQFPDLHSELNLSSLELGDSALYFCASSVVDGGSYNEQFFGPGTRLTVL.

The chain is built from TRBV2 and TRBJ1-1, with TRBD1 matching 7 bases. CDR1 is SNHLY, CDR2 FYNNEI, per germline. This CDR3 region has 13 residues. Trimming cost V 2 bases and J 6 bases; bases outside gene matches: 3. CDR3 protein: CASSEYGTAEAFF. The CDR3 region has the DNA TGTGCCAGCAGTGAATACGGGACAGCTGAAGCTTTCTTT.

The chain has TRBV9 and TRBJ2-7; 9 positions match TRBD1. V trimming: 4 bases; J trimming: 5 bases; junction bases outside the gene matches: 10. Germline CDR1 reads SGDLS; CDR2 reads YYNGEE. CDR3 size: 15 residues. CDR3 bases: TGTGCCAGCAGCAACCGGGACAGGGTTACCGACGAGCAGTACTTC. Amino acids: CASSNRDRVTDEQYF.

The chain couples TRBV7-9 to TRBJ2-5; D might be TRBD1 (6 bases). The DNA end lines up better with TRBJ2-7; the J call may be wrong. The CDR3 length is 13 residues. Germline CDR1 is SEHNR and CDR2 is FQNEAQ (reference sequence). CDR3 sequence reads: CASRGQGIDEQYF. Written as DNA, the CDR3 is TGTGCCAGCAGAGGTCAGGGGATAGACGAGCAGTACTTC.

This chain connects TRBV28 to TRBJ1-5; the D gene is possibly TRBD1 (6 bases). This CDR3 has 15 residues. V lost 3 bases and J lost 1, with 10 bases in between. The germline V gene encodes CDR1 MDHEN and CDR2 SYDVKM. CDR3 nucleotides: TGTGCCAGCAGTTTCGTCAGGGGAAGCAATCAGCCCCAGCATTTT. The encoded protein is CASSFVRGSNQPQHF.

V and J are TRBV19 and TRBJ2-6; 8 bases are a match to TRBD1. This CDR3 contains 17 residues. V trimming: 5 bases; J trimming: 3 bases; junction bases outside the gene matches: 9. Germline V CDR1 and CDR2: LNHDA, SQIVND (reference sequence). CDR3 nucleotide sequence: TGTGCCAGTAGTCTTGGGACAGGCTACCTTGGGGCCAACGTCCTGACTTTC. Its translation is CASSLGTGYLGANVLTF.

This chain links TRBV18 with TRBJ1-5; unclear D gene. The CDR3 length is 17 residues. Between the trimmed V and J ends, which lost 2 bases and 1 base, there was a span of 15 bases. Germline CDR1 is KGHSH and CDR2 is LQKENI. The CDR3 loop is CASSPRALMESNQPQHF. The CDR3 DNA reads as TGTGCCAGCTCACCAAGGGCGTTAATGGAGAGCAATCAGCCCCAGCATTTT.

The chain couples TRBV15 to TRBJ2-2, with 9 bases identical to TRBD1. From germline, CDR1 is LNHNV and CDR2 YYDKDF (reference sequence). This CDR3 spans 16 amino acids. Trimming cost V 3 bases and J 3 bases; bases outside gene matches: 5. The CDR3 loop reads CATSSYRGRDTGELFF. The CDR3 coding sequence is TGTGCCACCAGCAGTTACAGGGGGCGAGACACCGGGGAGCTGTTTTTT.

The chain is built from TRBV5-5 and TRBJ2-7; 7 bases fit TRBD1. Germline CDR1 reads SGHKS; CDR2 reads YYEKEE (reference sequence). J was trimmed by 3 bases and V by 5 bases; bases with no gene match: 2. The CDR3 length is 12 residues. The CDR3 region is CASSWDSYEQYF. CDR3 in DNA: TGTGCCAGCAGTTGGGACAGCTACGAGCAGTACTTC.

The genes are TRBV11-2 and TRBJ2-7; weak D call: TRBD2 (6 bases). From germline, CDR1 is SGHAT and CDR2 FQNNGV. This CDR3 is 14 amino acids long. Trimming shortened V by 1 base and J by 4 bases, and 11 bases separated the two germline ends. This chain's CDR3 is CASSLGWEVYEQYF. The CDR3, as DNA: TGTGCCAGCAGCTTAGGGTGGGAGGTGTACGAGCAGTACTTC. The full variable domain, with the rest looked up from reference TRBV11-2 and TRBJ2-7, is EAGVAQSPRYKIIEKRQSVAFWCNPISGHATLYWYQQILGQGPKLLIQFQNNGVVDDSQLPKDRFSAERLKGVDSTLKIQPAKLEDSAVYLCASSLGWEVYEQYFGPGTRLTVT.